What follows describes a single T cell receptor beta chain. This receptor's antigen is unknown. No quality values exist for individual bases; no much larger clone is one base distant. The CDR3 runs 17 residues from the cysteine to the phenylalanine. Kept here is only the CDR3 DNA, which spans 51 bases and is read in frame from base 1. V loses 0 bases at its end and J loses 4 bases; junction bases beyond the gene matches: 5. CDR1 and CDR2, per the germline V gene, are LGHNA and YNFKEQ. The trial excluded patients who had a history of autoimmune disease or were on systemic immunosuppression. Peripheral blood for TCR sequencing was collected from all dose cohorts at baseline, on cycle 4 day 1, and on cycle 7 day 1. The samples were drawn from a first-in-human, open-label, multicenter phase I dose-escalation trial of ivuxolimab. The trial enrolled adults with locally advanced or metastatic head and neck squamous cell, hepatocellular, melanoma or renal cell carcinoma. Before TCR sequencing, CD4+ T cells and CD8+ T cells from peripheral blood were sorted into separate populations.

This record comes from a study of OX40 agonist ivuxolimab in advanced cancers. The study in broad terms: Ivuxolimab, which targeted the costimulatory receptor OX40 (CD134), was an agonistic, fully human IgG2 monoclonal antibody. Intravenous ivuxolimab was administered to patients every 2 weeks at six dose levels: 0.01, 0.1, 0.3, 1.5, 3 and 10 mg/kg. Among the 52 dose-escalation patients, some 20 had hepatocellular carcinoma, 15 melanoma, 9 renal cell carcinoma and 9 head and neck cancer. In the dose-escalation cohort, nearly 85% of patients were male, and the mean age was 60 years with a range of 23 to 79. Prior anti-PD-1, anti-PD-L1 or anti-CTLA-4 therapy was permitted, and checkpoint inhibitors had been received by more than 35% of dose-escalation patients. Partial responses were achieved by three dose-escalation patients, of whom one had hepatocellular carcinoma and two had cutaneous melanoma. Peripheral TCRbeta sequencing was intended to test whether TCR sequence diversity was altered and clonal T-cell expansion was caused by ivuxolimab. The paper covers the monotherapy dose-escalation part of the phase I ivuxolimab trial, which included N = 52 patients.

To sequence the TCRbeta CDR3 region, genomic DNA was isolated from the sorted cells. The immunoSEQ Assay was used to sequence the TCRbeta CDR3 regions. The table was pulled from immuneACCESS by TCRdb, which kept in-frame rearrangements only. Such tables lose some clones; where checked, under half of the loss comes from unresolved V genes, and the rest has no known cause. The sample has approximately 58,000 clones on record, about 85% of them singletons. 0.95% to 1.5% of the sample rests with the top ten. The investigation overall reported the following: In the 0.1-3.0 mg/kg groups, partial responders were among the patients with the lowest normalized peripheral clonal expansion, particularly in CD8+ T cells. Low levels of normalized T-cell clonal expansion were also seen in some nonresponding patients. At doses of 0.1 to 3.0 mg/kg, clonal expansion of both CD4+ and CD8+ blood T cells was observed from baseline to week 6. Antigen specificity was not determined for the clonally expanded peripheral T cells. After ivuxolimab, expanded clones were on average more numerous among CD8+ T cells than among CD4+ T cells.

This receptor was taken from an adult with an advanced solid tumor such as melanoma, head and neck, liver or kidney cancer. The input for sequencing was CD4+ or CD8+ T cells sorted from blood, taken in a trial of the OX40 agonist ivuxolimab. The chain couples TRBV4-2 to TRBJ2-1; 11 central nucleotides agree with TRBD2. The CDR3 protein sequence reads: CASSQEVSGGAYNEQFF. The nucleotides are TGTGCCAGCAGCCAAGAGGTTAGCGGGGGGGCTTACAATGAGCAGTTCTTC.